Following are 11 T cell receptor beta chains from one sample sequenced in a study of T cell repertoires in cytomegalovirus infection (dated by TCRdb to the late 2010s). Sequencing instrument: Illumina HiSeq 1500. TCRdb cleaned the public reads at Q25 with fastp, built clones with MiXCR and kept in-frame beta chains. Under each unique CDR3 protein, matching rows form one entry showing the most common genes and DNA. Here the sample has hundreds of thousands of distinct CDR3 sequences; 25% to 35% occur a single time. The ten largest account for roughly a sixth of the sample. No antigens are known for them. The treatment or condition label of this sample denotes: in vitro stimulation with specific CMV peptide epitopes to enrich CMV-specific T cells. The material was cultured PBMCs, obtained from culture after CMV antigen stimulation. Source of these receptors: a human donor in good health (CMV status not recorded). Some clones in this sample may be carry-over from other donors' samples.

A few counts support this clonotype. The chain combines TRBV27 with TRBJ2-4, with 11 bases identical to TRBD2. The germline gives CDR1 MNHEY, CDR2 SMNVEV (reference sequence). The V segment lost 5 bases and the J segment 7 bases; nucleotides outside the gene matches: 7. This CDR3 has 15 residues. This CDR3 reads CASSLAGGPLNIQYF. The DNA of the CDR3 is TGTGCCAGCAGTCTAGCGGGAGGCCCGCTTAACATTCAGTACTTC.

In regard to this clonotype: A much larger clone lies one base from this, so it may be a read error. The genes are TRBV7-2 and TRBJ1-1, with TRBD1 as a possible D gene (6 bases). The CDR3 sequence is 16 residues long. Germline CDR1 SGHTA, CDR2 FQGNSA. CDR3 loop: CASILAGGRVYTEAFF. As DNA, the CDR3 is TGTGCCAGCATCTTAGCGGGGGGGCGAGTTTACACTGAAGCTTTCTTT.

The rearrangement uses TRBV7-3 and TRBJ2-3; D is possibly TRBD1 (7 bases). The CDR3 length is 13 residues. Trimming shortened V by 5 bases and J by 6 bases, and 12 bases separated the two germline ends. The germline CDR1 and CDR2 sequences are SGHTA and FQGTGA. The CDR3 DNA sequence: TGTGCCAGCAGCAAACAGGGGAGGGATACGCAGTATTTT. Its translation is CASSKQGRDTQYF.

The chain employs TRBV4-3 and TRBJ2-1; TRBD1 agrees at 7 bases. Germline loops: CDR1 LGHNA, CDR2 YSLEER. V was pared by 2 bases and J by 3 bases, with 4 bases of the junction left unmatched. The CDR3 length is 15 residues. The CDR3 DNA reads as TGCGCCAGCAGCCAACGGACAGGAAACTACAATGAGCAGTTCTTC. The encoded protein is CASSQRTGNYNEQFF.

The rearrangement uses TRBV6-5 and TRBJ1-6; no reliable D call. The germline gives CDR1 MNHEY, CDR2 SVGAGI. The CDR3 covers 14 residues. V gave up 6 bases and J gave up 8 bases, with 14 bases separating them. CDR3 amino acids: CASSRPVSDSPLHF. The CDR3 DNA follows: TGTGCCAGCAGCCGCCCCGTCAGCGATTCACCCCTCCACTTT.

This clonotype was seen only a few times. The chain carries TRBV12-3 or TRBV12-4 and TRBJ2-3; 11 nucleotides match TRBD2. This CDR3 region has 17 residues. Trimming took 3 bases from V and 5 from J; bases not matched to a gene: 10. The CDR3 nucleotides are TGTGCCAGCAGTTTTCGGACTAGCGGGCGCTCCGGAGATACGCAGTATTTT. This encodes CASSFRTSGRSGDTQYF.

This sequence joins TRBV4-3 and TRBJ2-3; 10 bases are a match to TRBD2. Germline assignment: CDR1 LGHNA and CDR2 YSLEER. The CDR3 spans 17 residues. The V gene end was trimmed by 0 bases and the J gene end by 8 bases; junction bases not matched to a gene: 11. The CDR3, as DNA: TGCGCCAGCAGCCAAGATGGGGCTAGCGGGAGATCGGGTACGCAGTATTTT. Translating gives CASSQDGASGRSGTQYF.

The chain employs TRBV20-1 and TRBJ1-6, with TRBD1 identical over 7 bases. Germline V lookup: CDR1 DFQATT, CDR2 SNEGSKA (reference sequence). The CDR3 has 13 amino acids. With V trimmed by 5 bases and J by 11 bases, 9 bases remained unmatched. This CDR3 is CSAYRDSNPPLHF. In nucleotides, the CDR3 is TGCAGTGCTTACCGGGACAGCAATCCACCCCTCCACTTT.

The CDR3 spells CASSQSRVDEQFF. The DNA for the CDR3 is TGCGCCAGCAGTCAGAGTAGGGTGGATGAGCAGTTCTTC. The chain is built from TRBV23-1 and TRBJ2-1; D call uncertain. TRBV23-1 is marked as an open reading frame, function uncertain. Trimming removed 3 bases from V and 8 bases from J, with 11 bases in between. CDR3 length: 13 residues.

In this sample, this clonotype turned up a few times. The chain recombines TRBV27 with TRBJ1-1, with D unresolved. From germline, CDR1 is MNHEY and CDR2 SMNVEV (reference sequence). Trimming cost V 5 bases and J 1 base, with 14 bases left between them. The CDR3 runs to 15 residues. The DNA of the CDR3 is TGTGCCAGCAGTACGGGAGAAAGAAGGAACACTGAAGCTTTCTTT. Translated, it gives CASSTGERRNTEAFF.

V gene TRBV24-1 combines with J gene TRBJ2-4; 7 bases match TRBD1. Germline V gene data show CDR1 as KGHDR and CDR2 as SFDVKD. The CDR3 length is 18 residues. V was clipped by 0 bases and J by 0 bases; unmatched bases: 7. CDR3 protein: CATSDLILGQLAKNIQYF. The DNA for the CDR3 is TGTGCCACCAGTGATTTGATTTTGGGACAGTTAGCCAAAAACATTCAGTACTTC.